This T cell receptor beta chain was observed in a study of blood T cells in healthy people across ages (dated by TCRdb to 2015 to 2017). About the study as a whole: Template switching captured roughly one uniquely barcoded TCR beta cDNA molecule per two T cells in model experiments. To track age-related changes in TCR beta repertoire diversity, the study relied on deep sequencing normalized with unique cDNA molecular identifiers. Four age groups were formed from the donors: young (average roughly 15 years), middle-aged (around 40), aged (under 70) and long-lived (82). Donors of different ages were randomly distributed across sequencing lanes to avoid experimental bias. The study analyzed two additional independent replicas of 1 million unique cDNA reads from the same blood draw for two donors, one aged 18 to 30 and one aged 80 or older.

The donors were under 40 Caucasian individuals from Russia, aged roughly 6 to 90 years, who were systemically healthy. Each donor gave about 9.8 milliliters of peripheral blood, drawn into EDTA-treated Vacutainer tubes. PBMCs were isolated by Ficoll-Paque density-gradient centrifugation, with at least 6.5 million obtained per sample. Trizol reagent was used to extract total RNA from the PBMCs, yielding at least 5 micrograms per sample. Naive CD45RAhigh/CD27high T cell percentages were measured by flow cytometry on a PBMC aliquot from every donor. The study at large found these results: Estimates of total diversity based on one million sequenced T cells were regarded as lower bounds and as underestimates. Because profiling used bulk unsorted PBMCs, naive and antigen-experienced compartments could not be compared conclusively. As age increased, observed TCR beta diversity per million T cells dropped in a roughly linear way, and a significant reduction was already evident by age roughly 36. The percentage of naive T cells measured by flow cytometry correlated strongly with observed TCR beta diversity. Compared with the aged group, more naive CD4+ T cells, fewer expanded clones and increased TCR diversity were shown by the long-lived group, suggesting age selection. The CMV infection status of donors was not known, potentially confounding age-related changes in expanded clonotypes.

Reading from cysteine to phenylalanine, the CDR3 counts 17 amino acids. Only the CDR3 region is kept as DNA, spanning 51 bases read in frame from base 1. CDR1 and CDR2, looked up from the germline V gene, are MGHRA and YSYEKL. Germline trimming: 3 bases from V, 8 bases from J; junction bases outside gene matches: 13. On this clonotype: Its specific antigen is unknown. The input lacks base qualities; no much larger clone sits a single base away.

The library was obtained by 5' RACE. This sample was sequenced with an Illumina HiSeq 2500. The second PCR ran for roughly 7 to 12 cycles and used a J-beta primer mix along with a sample-barcoded 5' primer. Each TCR beta cDNA molecule received a unique molecular identifier from a template-switch 5' adaptor carrying 12 random nucleotides. Each sample yielded at least 3 million CDR3-containing paired-end reads. The Mint cDNA synthesis kit, primed by a TRBC-specific oligonucleotide, was used to synthesize first-strand cDNA from all RNA. Following uracil-DNA glycosylase treatment, all cDNA underwent a first 18-cycle PCR with the universal primers M1SS and BC2_uni_R. As for the original processing: For normalization, 1 million high-quality reads, each with a distinct molecular identifier, were randomly selected from each sample. Reads sharing molecular identifiers were discarded rather than binned into consensus sequences. MiTCR, set to a Q25 quality threshold and the strictest error-elimination algorithm, was used for CDR3 identification, clonotype clustering and error correction. Lower-bound total TCR beta diversity was estimated with a nonparametric unseen species model using Euler transformation. TCRdb cleaned the public reads at Q25 with fastp, built clones with MiXCR and kept in-frame beta chains. CDR3 protein sequences are deduplicated, and each keeps its most common genes and DNA. TCRdb's processing, not the authors' own work, is the source of the V and J calls. The sample includes about 1.4 million distinct CDR3 sequences, with roughly 64% observed a single time. 6.5% to 8.5% of the sample is held by the ten biggest clonotypes.

The receptor chain draws on TRBV4-1 and TRBJ1-4, with 9 bases matching TRBD1. The clonotype originates from a man aged 18 to 29 in good health. The sequenced sample consisted of blood. The CDR3 region has the sequence CASSQGVGTGLREKLFF. The nucleotide sequence is TGCGCCAGCAGCCAGGGAGTCGGGACAGGGCTTCGGGAAAAACTGTTTTTT.